A single sample gave rise to the 11 T cell receptor beta chains below, sequenced in a study of metastatic and nonmetastatic thyroid tumors. Patients underwent thyroid surgery, and none had received any treatment before it. TCRdb re-processed the PCR reads through MiXCR. The repertoire has 3,500 to 5,500 clones, about 23% of them found once; the top ten carry 20% to 25%. Sequences were obtained from tumor tissue. All receptors derive from a male donor with papillary thyroid cancer or a benign thyroid nodule (not recorded which). Some clones in this sample may be carry-over from other donors' samples.

The V gene is TRBV6-2 or TRBV6-3, the J gene TRBJ2-2, with 7 bases fitting TRBD1. The junction had 3 bases not matched to a gene; V was cut back by 0 bases and J by 8 bases. The CDR3 is 14 residues long. The germline V gene encodes CDR1 MNHEY and CDR2 SVGEGT. The CDR3 loop reads CASSYSTGKGELFF. The CDR3 nucleotides read TGTGCCAGCAGTTACTCGACAGGGAAGGGGGAGCTGTTTTTT.

This clone has a handful of counts. The J gene is TRBJ1-1, the V gene TRBV28; unclear D gene. Trimming cost V 3 bases and J 3 bases, with 5 bases left between them. The CDR3 has 12 amino acids. The germline V gene encodes CDR1 MDHEN and CDR2 SYDVKM. The CDR3, as DNA: TGTGCCAGCAGTTTCGGGTACACTGAAGCTTTCTTT. Amino acids: CASSFGYTEAFF.

This clone appeared many times. This sample includes further DNA sequences coding for the same CDR3. The rearrangement links TRBV20-1 to TRBJ1-5; 8 nucleotides line up with TRBD1. Germline CDR1 reads DFQATT; CDR2 reads SNEGSKA (reference sequence). V trimming: 5 bases; J trimming: 4 bases; junction bases outside the gene matches: 7. This CDR3 has 14 residues. The CDR3 sequence: CSAHPGQVNQPQHF. DNA of the CDR3: TGCAGTGCTCATCCGGGACAGGTTAATCAGCCCCAGCATTTT.

The chain links TRBV7-8 to TRBJ1-1, with a weak D call TRBD1 (6 bases). Germline V gene sequence: CDR1 SGHVS, CDR2 FQNEAQ. Trimming pared 5 bases from V and 1 base from J, leaving 11 bases between. This CDR3 spans 14 amino acids. CDR3 residues: CASSTGATNTEAFF. The CDR3 DNA sequence: TGTGCCAGCAGCACGGGGGCGACGAACACTGAAGCTTTCTTT.

This clone was picked up many times. The chain employs TRBV6-1 and TRBJ2-2; no clear D. CDR1 is MNHNS, CDR2 SASEGT, per germline. V was trimmed by 7 bases and J by 5 bases, leaving 8 bases between them. The CDR3 covers 12 residues. CDR3 nucleotides: TGTGCCAGCATTAGTTTAACCGGGGAGCTGTTTTTT. Encoded protein: CASISLTGELFF.

The table lists this clone with a few counts. The chain uses TRBV24-1 and TRBJ2-5; D is possibly TRBD2 (6 bases). Germline V gene lookup returns CDR1 KGHDR and CDR2 SFDVKD. The CDR3 loop spans 13 amino acids. Trimming shortened V by 4 bases and J by 4 bases, and 9 bases separated the two germline ends. This CDR3 is CATSDGSGETQYF. The CDR3 nucleotides read TGTGCCACCAGTGACGGGAGCGGAGAGACCCAGTACTTC.

This clone was observed at least ten times. J is TRBJ1-3 and V is TRBV10-3; the D is unclear. CDR3 length equals 14 residues. Germline V gene lookup returns CDR1 ENHRY and CDR2 SYGVKD. Trimming left V 2 bases short and J 0 bases short, with 5 bases between. CDR3 in amino acids: CAISETGSGNTIYF. CDR3 in DNA: TGTGCCATCAGTGAGACGGGCTCTGGAAACACCATATATTTT.

This clone was seen many times. The CDR3 here is CATSRDRENEQFF. As DNA, the CDR3 is TGTGCCACCAGCAGGGACAGGGAGAATGAGCAGTTCTTC. The chain combines TRBV15 with TRBJ2-1, with 8 bases matching TRBD1. The CDR3 covers 13 residues. The J segment lost 7 bases and the V segment lost 3 bases, leaving 2 bases of the junction unmatched. Germline values: CDR1 LNHNV, CDR2 YYDKDF (reference sequence).

Concerning this clone itself: This may be a read error: a much more frequent sequence differs by one nucleotide. The chain uses TRBV7-7 and TRBJ1-6; 7 bases are a match to TRBD1. CDR1 is SSHAT, CDR2 FNYEAQ, per germline (reference sequence). This CDR3 has 15 amino acids. DNA of the CDR3: TGTGCTGTCCCCTCCGGGACAGTGGACAATTCACCCCTCCACTTT. Translation: CAVPSGTVDNSPLHF.

The chain joins TRBV6-1 to TRBJ2-7; either TRBD1 or TRBD2 may supply D (6 bases each). From germline, CDR1 is MNHNS and CDR2 SASEGT. The CDR3 contains 16 residues. V lost 10 bases to trimming and J lost 4 bases, with 26 bases between them. The CDR3 protein is CATLPEAKGGGYEQYF. The DNA for the CDR3 is TGTGCCACCCTTCCGGAGGCGAAGGGGGGCGGGTACGAGCAGTACTTC.

This clone was counted many times. Here the CDR3 DNA reads TGTGCCAGCAGCTTAGCGGACCCGCCATGGACTGATTATCAGCCCCAGCATTTT. Encoded protein: CASSLADPPWTDYQPQHF. The V and J genes are TRBV7-8 and TRBJ1-5; D call uncertain. V lost 0 bases to trimming and J lost 5 bases, with 20 bases between them. Looked up from germline, CDR1 is SGHVS and CDR2 is FQNEAQ. CDR3 length: 18 amino acids.